This TCR beta chain was identified during a study of STAT5B mutations in CD4+ large granular lymphocyte leukemia. Sequencing was at survey level. Sequencing used immunoSEQ multiplex PCR; TCRdb keeps in-frame clones, though not all of them. This sample has approximately 24,000 clones; 78% occur once, and the top ten carry approximately 0.4%. Sequenced input: CD4+ T cells from blood buffy coats. The TCR comes from a human donor in good health.

CDR3 in amino acids: CASSLVADRYNEQFF. The CDR3 DNA sequence: TGTGCCAGCAGCTTAGTTGCGGACAGATACAATGAGCAGTTCTTC. J is TRBJ2-1 and V is TRBV7-3; a possible D gene is TRBD1 (6 bases). Per germline, CDR1 SGHTA and CDR2 FQGTGA. The CDR3 covers 15 residues. V was cut by 2 bases and J by 4 bases, with 12 bases left in between.